Here is one TCR beta chain with its context. Only in-frame clones appear in the TCRdb table, and some are missing; sequencing was by immunoSEQ multiplex PCR. The profile shows some 270,000 clones, about nine tenths of them singletons. V dropped 5 bases and J dropped 3 bases, with 16 bases sitting between them. This CDR3 is 14 amino acids long. Germline V lookup: CDR1 GTSNPN, CDR2 SVGIG (reference sequence). The data belong to a study of blood T cell repertoires in COVID-19. Overall study: COVID-19 samples, acute and convalescent, were from the United States, Italy and Spain. From T cells, B-cell-depleted T cells, or PBMCs came the material, which was cDNA or gDNA.

The receptor's source is a man aged 50-59 years with acute or convalescent COVID-19. Sequenced: peripheral blood. This sequence joins TRBV30 and TRBJ1-1; D is perhaps TRBD1 (5 bases). CDR3 protein: CAWDGGQGDTEAFF. In DNA, the CDR3 is TGTGCCTGGGACGGAGGGCAGGGCGACACTGAAGCTTTCTTT.